This T cell receptor beta chain was captured by sequencing in a study of blood T cells in healthy people across ages. Each donor gave about 9.3 milliliters of peripheral blood. Every sample gave at least 5 micrograms of total RNA when it was extracted. Findings and limits, study-wide: Any conclusive comparison of naive versus antigen-experienced cells was prevented by using unsorted PBMCs.

Of note for this clonotype: Its antigen is not identified.

Sample-barcoded 5' priming and a J-beta primer mix drove a second PCR of roughly 6 to 12 cycles. All samples yielded 3 million or more CDR3-containing paired-end reads. In TCRdb, the 5' RACE reads were re-called with MiXCR into one record per CDR3 protein. The repertoire holds approximately 830,000 distinct CDR3 sequences, with 60% to 80% as singletons. This CDR3 is built from 10 residues. The V end lost 7 bases, the J end lost 5 bases, and 4 bases lay between the germline ends. The gene calls are TRBV12-3 or TRBV12-4 and TRBJ2-3, with D hard to call. The specimen sequenced was blood. The sequence came from a young man in good health. Here the CDR3 DNA reads TGTGCCAGCACGAAAGATACGCAGTATTTT. This sequence encodes CASTKDTQYF.